The 11 T cell receptor beta chains below all came from one sample that was sequenced in a study of technical replicates of blood from a handful of donors. Profiling relied on immunoSEQ multiplex PCR, and the TCRdb table lists in-frame clones only, not all of them. The sample lists some 62,000 clones; around 84% were seen once. Sequencing was done on a sample of PBMCs. The receptor source for this set is a human donor in good health. Some clones in this sample may be carry-over from other donors' samples.

The chain couples TRBV5-4 to TRBJ2-3; the D gene is possibly TRBD1 (5 bases). Trimming cost V 3 bases and J 9 bases, with 17 bases left between them. CDR1 and CDR2 from the germline V gene are SGHNT and YYREEE (reference sequence). CDR3 length equals 14 residues. The DNA of the CDR3 is TGTGCCAGCAGCTCGGCAGCCCTCCCAGGGACGCAGTATTTT. It encodes CASSSAALPGTQYF. Full variable domain (remainder filled in from reference TRBV5-4 and TRBJ2-3): ETGVTQSPTHLIKTRGQQVTLRCSSQSGHNTVSWYQQALGQGPQFIFQYYREEENGRGNFPPRFSGLQFPNYSSELNVNALELDDSALYLCASSSAALPGTQYFGPGTRLTVL.

The V call is TRBV19, the J call TRBJ2-7; weak D call: TRBD2 (6 bases). This CDR3 has 14 residues. Between the trimmed V and J ends, which lost 5 bases and 4 bases, there was a span of 15 bases. Germline CDR1 LNHDA, CDR2 SQIVND (reference sequence). The CDR3 DNA follows: TGTGCCAGTAGTCCCAGGGACTTGGGTTACGAGCAGTACTTC. Amino acids: CASSPRDLGYEQYF.

The chain has TRBV2 and TRBJ1-6; the D gene is possibly TRBD1 (6 bases). Germline assignment: CDR1 SNHLY and CDR2 FYNNEI. The CDR3 contains 13 residues. Trimming took 11 bases from V and 10 from J, leaving 18 bases between them. CDR3 bases: TGTGCCGGCCTCCCAGGGGATCGGTCACCCCTCCACTTT. The encoded protein is CAGLPGDRSPLHF.

The chain has TRBV5-1 and TRBJ1-4; D ambiguous. The CDR3 is 15 amino acids. Trimming left V 4 bases short and J 2 bases short, with 12 bases between. Germline CDR1 SGHRS, CDR2 YFSETQ. CDR3: CASSPQRGTNEKLFF. CDR3 DNA sequence: TGCGCCAGCAGCCCTCAGCGTGGCACTAATGAAAAACTGTTTTTT.

This chain connects TRBV14 to TRBJ2-3; TRBD2 agrees at 9 bases. The V and J ends lost 4 bases and 14 bases, in that order; junction bases with no gene match: 10. Germline V CDR1 and CDR2: SGHDN, FVKESK. The CDR3 spans 13 residues. CDR3 bases: TGTGCCAGCAGCCCAACCCAGGGGACTAGCTTGTATTTT. It specifies CASSPTQGTSLYF.

The gene calls are TRBV7-8 and TRBJ2-1; TRBD1 agrees at 7 bases. This CDR3 has 13 amino acids. The germline CDR1 and CDR2 sequences are SGHVS and FQNEAQ. V gave up 8 bases and J gave up 5 bases; unmatched junction bases: 6. The CDR3 loop reads CASEGQENNEQFF. The CDR3 region has the DNA TGTGCCAGCGAAGGACAGGAAAACAATGAGCAGTTCTTC.

The chain couples TRBV6-5 to TRBJ1-4; a possible D gene is TRBD1 (6 bases). Trimming left V 7 bases short and J 0 bases short, with 12 bases between. This CDR3 has 15 amino acids. The germline V gene encodes CDR1 MNHEY and CDR2 SVGAGI. CDR3 in amino acids: CASMAAGATNEKLFF. The DNA for the CDR3 is TGTGCCAGCATGGCAGCAGGGGCAACTAATGAAAAACTGTTTTTT.

The chain is built from TRBV4-3 and TRBJ1-2, with D perhaps matching TRBD1 (5 bases). V was cut by 0 bases and J by 0 bases, with 14 bases left in between. This CDR3 contains 17 residues. CDR1 is LGHNA and CDR2 is YSLEER in the germline V gene. CDR3 nucleotides: TGCGCCAGCAGCCAAGACCTGGGGCAGGGCCCTAACTATGGCTACACCTTC. It codes for CASSQDLGQGPNYGYTF.

The CDR3 loop reads CASSVRQGYNSPLHF. The CDR3 nucleotides read TGTGCCAGCAGCGTCAGACAGGGCTATAATTCACCCCTCCACTTT. The chain combines TRBV5-6 with TRBJ1-6, with 7 bases matching TRBD1. The CDR3 spans 15 residues. CDR1 and CDR2 (germline): SGHDT, YYEEEE. The ends lost 4 bases at V and 3 bases at J; junction bases unmatched: 4.

This clone was seen a handful of times. This chain connects TRBV5-6 to TRBJ1-1, with a weak D call TRBD1 (5 bases). CDR1 is SGHDT, CDR2 YYEEEE, per germline. The CDR3 is 14 residues long. Trimming pared 0 bases from V and 4 bases from J, leaving 10 bases between. The CDR3 reads CASSLGQTLTEAFF. The CDR3 bases are TGTGCCAGCAGCTTGGGACAGACACTCACTGAAGCTTTCTTT.

This clone was recorded once. CDR3 in DNA: TGTGCCAGCAGCACACAGGGTAGCGACGAGCAGTACTTC. Translated: CASSTQGSDEQYF. The chain has TRBV7-3 and TRBJ2-7; TRBD1 is a possible D gene (6 bases). V was cut by 5 bases and J by 5 bases, with 13 bases left in between. This CDR3 contains 13 residues. Germline CDR1 reads SGHTA; CDR2 reads FQGTGA.